The TCR beta chain under discussion was sequenced for a study of T cell repertoires in cytomegalovirus infection. Whole-study results and caveats: The cumulative frequency of public TCR beta families distinguished individuals who carried CMV together with the relevant HLA.

This clonotype was seen a few times. What it recognizes is unknown. TCRdb processed the reads anew with MiXCR; each CDR3 protein has one entry. This sample has approximately 500,000 distinct CDR3 sequences; about 15% occur once, and the top ten carry under 30%. CDR1 and CDR2 from the germline V gene are MNHEY and SVGEGT. V was trimmed by 2 bases and J by 0 bases, leaving 14 bases between them. This CDR3 is built from 17 residues. The clonotype comes from a human donor in good health (CMV status not recorded). Some clones in this sample may be carry-over from other donors' samples. Material for sequencing was CD8+ T cells from PBMCs. The chain is built from TRBV6-2 or TRBV6-3 and TRBJ2-1, with a tentative D call TRBD2 (5 bases). CDR3 sequence: CASSYEGLTSSYNEQFF. DNA of the CDR3: TGTGCCAGCAGTTACGAGGGCCTGACCAGCTCCTACAATGAGCAGTTCTTC.